The 10 T cell receptor beta chains below all came from one sample that was sequenced in a study. TCRdb re-derived calls from the 5' RACE reads in MiXCR, one entry per CDR3 protein. The sample yields 53,000 or so distinct CDR3 sequences, approximately 25% seen once. The source material was tumor-infiltrating naive CD4+ T cells sorted from the breast tumor. Noted subset: naive CD4+ T cells, CD4+CD45RA+CD25-. These TCRs come from a female donor with breast cancer.

The V call is TRBV3-1, the J call TRBJ2-3, with unresolved D. Germline CDR1 and CDR2: LGHDT and YNNKEL (reference sequence). Trimming shortened V by 0 bases and J by 6 bases, and 7 bases separated the two germline ends. The length of the CDR3 is 13 residues. CDR3 residues: CASSQDRQDTQYF. As DNA, the CDR3 is TGTGCCAGCAGCCAAGATCGGCAGGATACGCAGTATTTT.

By share, this clonotype counts as medium-sized (0.01 to 0.1%). The gene calls are TRBV6-1 and TRBJ1-5; D is possibly TRBD1 (5 bases). The V end was cut by 3 bases, the J end by 4 bases, with 10 bases between. The V gene's germline CDR1 is MNHNS and CDR2 SASEGT. The CDR3 contains 14 residues. The CDR3 reads CASSDRGINQPQHF. DNA of the CDR3: TGTGCCAGCAGTGATCGGGGGATTAATCAGCCCCAGCATTTT.

This clonotype was recorded a few times. The V gene is TRBV6-5, the J gene TRBJ1-2; 11 nucleotides line up with TRBD1. V trimming: 8 bases; J trimming: 8 bases; junction bases outside the gene matches: 4. The CDR3 is 12 residues long. Germline-derived CDR1 and CDR2 are MNHEY and SVGAGI. CDR3 DNA sequence: TGTGCCAGCGGACAGGGGGCGGGAGGCTACACCTTC. Amino acids: CASGQGAGGYTF.

V and J are TRBV4-1 and TRBJ1-1; 10 positions match TRBD1. The CDR3 loop spans 16 amino acids. After removal of 6 bases from V and 4 bases from J, the junction contained 11 bases not matched to a gene. Germline values: CDR1 MGHRA, CDR2 YSYEKL. CDR3: CASRLYGTGEITEAFF. For the CDR3, the DNA is TGCGCCAGCAGGCTCTACGGGACAGGGGAGATCACTGAAGCTTTCTTT.

This clonotype was seen a handful of times. The chain has TRBV11-3 and TRBJ1-1, with a tentative D call TRBD1 (5 bases). Trimming cost V 8 bases and J 1 base, with 11 bases left between them. CDR1 is SGHNT, CDR2 YENEEA, per germline. The CDR3 spans 13 residues. The CDR3 region has the DNA TGTGCCAGCGGACGGGGGGAGAACACTGAAGCTTTCTTT. This translates into CASGRGENTEAFF.

The CDR3 nucleotides read TGTGCCAGCAGTTTATCTCAGGTTCCACCCCTCCACTTT. This encodes CASSLSQVPPLHF. The rearrangement links TRBV27 to TRBJ1-6; D remains ambiguous. The CDR3 totals 13 residues. V lost 0 bases to trimming and J lost 11 bases, with 8 bases between them. The germline gives CDR1 MNHEY, CDR2 SMNVEV (reference sequence).

This clonotype has a count of ten or more. The CDR3 sequence is CASSPDSATTAEAFF. DNA for the CDR3: TGCGCCAGCAGCCCCGACAGTGCGACGACGGCTGAAGCTTTCTTT. V is TRBV5-1 and J is TRBJ1-1, with a tentative D call TRBD1 (5 bases). The CDR3 spans 15 residues. Between the trimmed V and J ends, which lost 4 bases and 6 bases, there was a span of 19 bases. Looked up from germline, CDR1 is SGHRS and CDR2 is YFSETQ.

This clonotype was seen a few times. The chain links TRBV2 to TRBJ2-1, with a possible D match to TRBD2 (5 bases). The germline V gene has CDR1 SNHLY and CDR2 FYNNEI. This CDR3 spans 12 amino acids. V lost 7 bases, J lost 8 bases, and 12 bases lay in between. The CDR3 is CASTITRYEQFF. DNA for the CDR3: TGTGCCAGCACTATAACTAGATATGAGCAGTTCTTC.

The V call is TRBV6-5, the J call TRBJ1-6, with a tentative D call TRBD1 (6 bases). There are 14 residues in the CDR3. The V and J ends lost 6 bases and 10 bases respectively, with 16 bases between them. The germline V gene has CDR1 MNHEY and CDR2 SVGAGI. CDR3 residues: CASRGTGFGSPLHF. The CDR3, as DNA: TGTGCCAGCAGGGGTACAGGGTTTGGCTCACCCCTCCACTTT.

This chain joins TRBV12-3 or TRBV12-4 and TRBJ1-4; weak D call: TRBD1 (5 bases). V lost 6 bases to trimming and J lost 8 bases, with 13 bases between them. The CDR3 has 13 residues. The CDR3 DNA reads TGTGCCAGCAGCCCGGCGGGGGTGGAAAAACTGTTTTTT. Protein sequence: CASSPAGVEKLFF.